What follows are 20 T cell receptor beta chains derived from one specimen sequenced in a study of T cell changes during pregnancy in multiple sclerosis. The repertoire was sequenced with immunoSEQ multiplex PCR; TCRdb's copy has only in-frame clones and lacks some. The sample has 47,000 or so clones, around 94% seen once. The source material was CD4+ T cells from peripheral blood mononuclear cells, sampled in the first trimester of pregnancy. Receptors were obtained from a female donor with multiple sclerosis, enrolled in a pregnancy study.

The V call is TRBV5-1, the J call TRBJ2-3; D possibly corresponds to TRBD1 (7 bases). The ends were cut back, 1 base at V and 6 bases at J, with 12 bases in the middle. This CDR3 region has 14 residues. The germline CDR1 and CDR2 sequences are SGHRS and YFSETQ. The CDR3 DNA reads as TGCGCCAGCAGCTTGCAGGGGGGTCGGGATACGCAGTATTTT. Translated: CASSLQGGRDTQYF.

The chain recombines TRBV19 with TRBJ2-3; 8 bases agree with TRBD1. The CDR3 extends over 16 amino acids. The germline gives CDR1 LNHDA, CDR2 SQIVND (reference sequence). Trimming cost V 8 bases and J 0 bases; bases outside gene matches: 10. This chain's CDR3 is CASWTGPTFSTDTQYF. In DNA form, the CDR3 reads TGTGCCAGTTGGACAGGGCCTACTTTCAGCACAGATACGCAGTATTTT.

The V call is TRBV7-2, the J call TRBJ2-1; 9 nucleotides match TRBD2. The germline V gene has CDR1 SGHTA and CDR2 FQGNSA. This CDR3 has 15 amino acids. The trim removed 5 bases at V and 5 bases at J, leaving 7 bases unmatched. The CDR3 region is CASSRTRGGDNEQFF. The CDR3 DNA reads TGTGCCAGCAGCAGAACTCGCGGGGGGGACAATGAGCAGTTCTTC.

The genes are TRBV6-1 and TRBJ2-7; weak D call: TRBD1 (5 bases). Germline V gene data show CDR1 as MNHNS and CDR2 as SASEGT. The CDR3 totals 18 residues. V was shortened by 1 base and J by 0 bases, with 19 bases between the two germline ends. The CDR3 coding sequence is TGTGCCAGCAGTGAAGGGGCAGGGCTCCGTCGCAGCTCCTACGAGCAGTACTTC. Translated: CASSEGAGLRRSSYEQYF.

The chain links TRBV19 to TRBJ1-1; 10 nucleotides match TRBD1. Germline-derived CDR1 and CDR2 are LNHDA and SQIVND (reference sequence). V was clipped by 3 bases and J by 4 bases; unmatched bases: 2. The CDR3 has 14 amino acids. CDR3: CASSIRTGGTEAFF. The CDR3 DNA follows: TGTGCCAGTAGTATTCGGACAGGGGGCACTGAAGCTTTCTTT.

This chain connects TRBV7-3 to TRBJ2-7; D possibly corresponds to TRBD1 (7 bases). The CDR3 spans 14 residues. In germline, CDR1 is SGHTA, CDR2 FQGTGA. V gave up 5 bases and J gave up 3 bases, with 14 bases separating them. This CDR3 reads CASSEGGGDYEQYF. Written as DNA, the CDR3 is TGTGCCAGCAGCGAAGGAGGGGGCGACTACGAGCAGTACTTC.

The rearrangement uses TRBV2 and TRBJ1-1; TRBD1 agrees at 7 bases. The CDR3 runs 15 residues. J lost 4 bases, V lost 8 bases, and 13 bases had no gene match. Per the germline V gene, CDR1 is SNHLY and CDR2 is FYNNEI. CDR3 amino acids: CASGIAGGASTEAFF. In DNA form, the CDR3 reads TGTGCCAGCGGGATCGCAGGGGGTGCGTCCACTGAAGCTTTCTTT.

The V gene is TRBV7-9, the J gene TRBJ2-5; D is perhaps TRBD2 (5 bases). The CDR3 consists of 14 residues. Germline assignment: CDR1 SEHNR and CDR2 FQNEAQ (reference sequence). The V gene lost 1 base and the J gene lost 5 bases, with 11 bases spanning the gap. The CDR3 DNA is TGTGCCAGCAGCTTAGTCGGAGGTGGGGAGACCCAGTACTTC. Its protein product is CASSLVGGGETQYF.

This chain connects TRBV18 to TRBJ1-1; no firm D call. V was cut by 3 bases and J by 3 bases, with 17 bases left in between. Germline V gives CDR1 KGHSH, CDR2 LQKENI. This CDR3 has 16 amino acids. The CDR3 region is CASSPLGRADDTEAFF. CDR3 nucleotides: TGTGCCAGCTCACCGCTGGGGAGGGCCGATGACACTGAAGCTTTCTTT.

The chain joins TRBV4-2 to TRBJ2-4; 8 bases line up with TRBD1. V trimming: 6 bases; J trimming: 1 base; junction bases outside the gene matches: 5. Germline V lookup: CDR1 LGHNA, CDR2 YNFKEQ. This CDR3 region has 15 residues. DNA for the CDR3: TGTGCCAGCAGGGAGAGACAGGGGGCCAAAAACATTCAGTACTTC. As protein: CASRERQGAKNIQYF.

The V and J genes are TRBV4-1 and TRBJ1-4; D gene uncertain. Trimming removed 4 bases at V and 2 bases at J, with 8 bases between. The germline V gene has CDR1 MGHRA and CDR2 YSYEKL. This CDR3 is built from 14 residues. CDR3 sequence: CASSLSTTNEKLFF. The DNA of the CDR3 is TGCGCCAGCAGCCTTAGTACGACTAATGAAAAACTGTTTTTT.

The J gene is TRBJ2-5, the V gene TRBV12-5, with a weak D call TRBD1 (5 bases). V lost 7 bases and J 1 base, leaving 13 bases between the germline ends. The CDR3 is made up of 14 amino acids. The germline V gene encodes CDR1 LGHNT and CDR2 FRNRAP. Written as DNA, the CDR3 is TGTGCTAGTGCCCCCTGGGGCAGCCAAGAGACCCAGTACTTC. It encodes CASAPWGSQETQYF. The complete variable domain, with remaining parts taken from reference TRBV12-5 and TRBJ2-5, reads DARVTQTPRHKVTEMGQEVTMRCQPILGHNTVFWYRQTMMQGLELLAYFRNRAPLDDSGMPKDRFSAEMPDATLATLKIQPSEPRDSAVYFCASAPWGSQETQYFGPGTRLLVL.

V gene TRBV19 combines with J gene TRBJ1-6; a weak D match, TRBD1 (6 bases). This CDR3 contains 15 residues. V was shortened by 0 bases and J by 10 bases, with 13 bases between the two germline ends. Germline V gene data show CDR1 as LNHDA and CDR2 as SQIVND (reference sequence). The CDR3 coding sequence is TGTGCCAGTAGTATAGATCAGGGGATGGGGTCACCCCTCCACTTT. It codes for CASSIDQGMGSPLHF.

For the CDR3, the DNA is TGTGCCAGTAACACAGGGGTAGCTGGCTACACCTTC. Translation: CASNTGVAGYTF. The chain couples TRBV19 to TRBJ1-2, with 7 bases aligning to TRBD1. Germline V gene data show CDR1 as LNHDA and CDR2 as SQIVND (reference sequence). The CDR3 has 12 residues. With 7 bases clipped from V and 7 bases from J, the junction kept 6 bases outside the gene matches.

The chain employs TRBV5-6 and TRBJ2-7; 7 positions agree with TRBD1. Germline loops: CDR1 SGHDT, CDR2 YYEEEE. Losses at the gene ends were 0 bases for V and 2 bases for J; bases not matched to a gene: 8. This CDR3 is 16 amino acids long. CDR3 bases: TGTGCCAGCAGCTTGGTCGAGCGGACAGGCGCCTACGAGCAGTACTTC. Residues: CASSLVERTGAYEQYF.

V gene TRBV29-1 combines with J gene TRBJ2-7, with D perhaps matching TRBD1 (6 bases). Trimming stripped 6 bases from V and 6 bases from J, with 15 bases between. The CDR3 is 12 amino acids. Germline loops: CDR1 SQVTM, CDR2 ANQGSEA. The CDR3 reads CSVAQGASEQYF. DNA of the CDR3: TGCAGCGTCGCACAGGGTGCCAGCGAGCAGTACTTC.

The V gene is TRBV27, the J gene TRBJ2-2; no definite D call. The CDR3 consists of 15 residues. V was trimmed by 7 bases and J by 2 bases, leaving 14 bases between them. In germline, CDR1 is MNHEY, CDR2 SMNVEV (reference sequence). The CDR3 bases are TGTGCCAGCACCTTGGCCGGGTTAAACACCGGGGAGCTGTTTTTT. It yields the protein CASTLAGLNTGELFF.

This chain links TRBV6-1 with TRBJ1-1; D is unclear. The CDR3 loop spans 12 amino acids. V was pared by 9 bases and J by 1 base, with 9 bases between. CDR1 and CDR2 (germline): MNHNS, SASEGT. In DNA, the CDR3 is TGTGCCAGTACCGAGGGGAACACTGAAGCTTTCTTT. Residues: CASTEGNTEAFF.

V usage is TRBV15 and J usage is TRBJ1-1; D perhaps matches TRBD1 (6 bases). Per germline, CDR1 LNHNV and CDR2 YYDKDF (reference sequence). Trimming pared 6 bases from V and 3 bases from J, leaving 17 bases between. This CDR3 contains 15 residues. The CDR3 DNA reads TGTGCCACCAGAGCGCCGGGCGGGGGGCACACTGAAGCTTTCTTT. As protein: CATRAPGGGHTEAFF.

This sequence joins TRBV4-2 and TRBJ1-2; D ambiguous. Germline-derived CDR1 and CDR2 are LGHNA and YNFKEQ. The CDR3 is 12 amino acids. The V gene lost 0 bases and the J gene lost 8 bases, with 7 bases spanning the gap. The CDR3 region is CASSQEGGGYTF. The CDR3 DNA is TGTGCCAGCAGCCAAGAAGGAGGCGGCTACACCTTC.